This entry lists 15 T cell receptor beta chains sequenced from one sample in a study of T cell changes during pregnancy in multiple sclerosis. Some clones are missing from TCRdb's copy, which holds only in-frame ones; the method was immunoSEQ multiplex PCR. The table includes around 57,000 clones, 90% detected once. The material was peripheral blood, obtained in the first trimester of pregnancy. The source of these receptors is a female donor in good health, enrolled as a control in a pregnancy study.

This clone has just one count. The CDR3 loop is CASSLDSGSGATGELFF. CDR3 sequence (DNA): TGTGCCAGCAGCTTAGACTCTGGGAGCGGGGCCACCGGGGAGCTGTTTTTT. The V call is TRBV7-2, the J call TRBJ2-2; TRBD2 aligns across 7 bases. Per the germline V gene, CDR1 is SGHTA and CDR2 is FQGNSA. CDR3 length equals 17 residues. The V and J ends lost 1 base and 4 bases, in that order; junction bases with no gene match: 9.

The chain couples TRBV4-3 to TRBJ2-1, with unresolved D. The CDR3 is 16 amino acids. Germline V lookup: CDR1 LGHNA, CDR2 YSLEER. The V end was cut by 1 base, the J end by 4 bases, with 14 bases between. DNA of the CDR3: TGCGCCAGCAGCCAAGGGCAGAGGCAGAAATACAATGAGCAGTTCTTC. This gives the protein CASSQGQRQKYNEQFF.

CDR3 DNA: TGTGCCAGCAGCTTAGACTGGAGCTCCTACAATGAGCAGTTCTTC. Translating it yields CASSLDWSSYNEQFF. The J gene is TRBJ2-1, the V gene TRBV7-8; D is unresolved. Between the trimmed V and J ends, which lost 1 base and 0 bases, there was a span of 7 bases. The CDR3 is made up of 15 amino acids. The germline V gene encodes CDR1 SGHVS and CDR2 FQNEAQ.

The chain combines TRBV11-1 with TRBJ2-7; D ambiguous. Trimming removed 1 base from V and 7 bases from J, with 8 bases in between. The CDR3 has 12 residues. Germline V lookup: CDR1 SGHAT, CDR2 FQDESV (reference sequence). The CDR3 is CASSLGLLEQYF. The CDR3 DNA reads as TGTGCCAGCAGCTTAGGTTTACTTGAGCAGTACTTC.

The chain uses TRBV5-1 and TRBJ1-5, with D maybe TRBD1 (5 bases). Trimming stripped 5 bases from V and 5 bases from J, with 11 bases between. This CDR3 is 13 amino acids long. Germline V gives CDR1 SGHRS, CDR2 YFSETQ. The CDR3: CASSLQVDQPQHF. CDR3 in DNA: TGCGCCAGCAGTTTACAGGTCGATCAGCCCCAGCATTTT.

DNA of the CDR3: TGTGCCAGCAGCTCCGGGGGGGGTCGGGTCAATGAGCAGTTCTTC. Residues: CASSSGGGRVNEQFF. The chain carries TRBV7-9 and TRBJ2-1; 8 nucleotides match TRBD2. Germline V gene sequence: CDR1 SEHNR, CDR2 FQNEAQ (reference sequence). Trimming cost V 4 bases and J 6 bases; bases outside gene matches: 8. There are 15 residues in the CDR3. Full variable domain (outside the CDR3, taken from reference TRBV7-9 and TRBJ2-1): DTGVSQNPRHKITKRGQNVTFRCDPISEHNRLYWYRQTLGQGPEFLTYFQNEAQLEKSRLLSDRFSAERPKGSFSTLEIQRTEQGDSAMYLCASSSGGGRVNEQFFGPGTRLTVL.

This clone was seen more than once but under ten times. This chain links TRBV5-5 with TRBJ1-1; 10 bases are shared with TRBD1. This CDR3 spans 17 amino acids. Germline CDR1 is SGHKS and CDR2 is YYEKEE (reference sequence). J lost 5 bases, V lost 4 bases, and 14 bases had no gene match. CDR3 residues: CASSVRGTGVRETEAFF. The CDR3 nucleotides are TGTGCCAGCAGCGTGAGAGGGACAGGGGTGAGAGAGACTGAAGCTTTCTTT.

The V gene is TRBV4-1, the J gene TRBJ1-4, with TRBD1 identical over 7 bases. Germline lookup yields CDR1 MGHRA and CDR2 YSYEKL. CDR3 length: 14 residues. V gave up 4 bases and J gave up 8 bases; unmatched junction bases: 7. The CDR3 coding sequence is TGCGCCAGCAGCCTACGACAGGGAGACGAAAAACTGTTTTTT. Amino acids: CASSLRQGDEKLFF.

V gene TRBV27 combines with J gene TRBJ1-1; 7 bases align to TRBD1. The V gene's germline CDR1 is MNHEY and CDR2 SMNVEV (reference sequence). V dropped 7 bases and J dropped 1; count of bases not matched to a gene: 9. CDR3 length equals 15 residues. Written as DNA, the CDR3 is TGTGCCAGCACCTCGGAGGGGGCGAAGAACACTGAAGCTTTCTTT. Residues: CASTSEGAKNTEAFF.

The chain joins TRBV6-6 to TRBJ1-5; 7 nucleotides align to TRBD1. Germline trimming cut 7 bases from V and 3 bases from J; bases unmatched to any gene: 3. The CDR3 runs 13 residues. CDR1 and CDR2 (germline): MNHNY, SVGAGI (reference sequence). CDR3 protein: CASKGQHNQPQHF. In nucleotides, the CDR3 is TGTGCCAGCAAGGGACAGCACAATCAGCCCCAGCATTTT.

This rearrangement joins TRBV7-2 to TRBJ1-2, with D possibly being TRBD1 (5 bases). V lost 5 bases, J lost 4 bases, and 11 bases lay in between. This CDR3 has 13 residues. CDR1 and CDR2 (germline): SGHTA, FQGNSA. The CDR3 is CASSPDRLYGYTF. The CDR3 DNA reads as TGTGCCAGCAGCCCTGACAGACTCTATGGCTACACCTTC.

In this sample, this clone is medium-sized. This chain connects TRBV6-1 to TRBJ1-5; D gene uncertain. Germline V gene sequence: CDR1 MNHNS, CDR2 SASEGT. The V end lost 6 bases, the J end lost 0 bases, and 6 bases lay between the germline ends. The CDR3 covers 13 residues. In DNA form, the CDR3 reads TGTGCCAGCAGCGGTGATAGCAATCAGCCCCAGCATTTT. It specifies CASSGDSNQPQHF.

The V call is TRBV18, the J call TRBJ1-2; 7 bases are a match to TRBD1. There are 17 residues in the CDR3. The V segment lost 1 base and the J segment 0 bases; nucleotides outside the gene matches: 8. Germline CDR1 and CDR2: KGHSH and LQKENI. The CDR3 protein is CASSPRYKTGTNYGYTF. The CDR3 nucleotides are TGTGCCAGCTCACCACGGTATAAGACAGGGACTAACTATGGCTACACCTTC.

This chain joins TRBV5-5 and TRBJ2-2, with a weak D call TRBD2 (5 bases). Germline values: CDR1 SGHKS, CDR2 YYEKEE (reference sequence). The CDR3 extends over 16 amino acids. Trimming stripped 5 bases from V and 4 bases from J, with 18 bases between. CDR3 protein: CASSSAAGILTGELFF. DNA of the CDR3: TGTGCCAGCAGTTCCGCTGCCGGGATTCTCACCGGGGAGCTGTTTTTT.

The rearrangement links TRBV19 to TRBJ2-2; TRBD2 matches 9 bases. Germline CDR1 is LNHDA and CDR2 is SQIVND (reference sequence). The ends lost 3 bases at V and 8 bases at J; junction bases unmatched: 10. The CDR3 contains 16 residues. The CDR3 is CASSIRTSERSGELFF. The CDR3 coding sequence is TGTGCCAGTAGTATTCGGACTAGCGAGAGGTCTGGGGAGCTGTTTTTT. Together with reference TRBV19 and TRBJ2-2, the CDR3 gives the full variable domain: DGGITQSPKYLFRKEGQNVTLSCEQNLNHDAMYWYRQDPGQGLRLIYYSQIVNDFQKGDIAEGYSVSREKKESFPLTVTSAQKNPTAFYLCASSIRTSERSGELFFGEGSRLTVL.